This TCR beta chain is drawn from a study of T cell repertoires in cytomegalovirus infection. In TCRdb, the reads were re-called with MiXCR into one record per CDR3 protein. Of roughly 100,000 distinct CDR3 sequences listed, approximately 15% are singletons. The CDR3 runs to 15 residues. From germline, CDR1 is SGHNT and CDR2 YYREEE (reference sequence). The V end was cut by 0 bases, the J end by 4 bases, with 10 bases between. This sequence joins TRBV5-4 and TRBJ2-2, with D possibly TRBD2 on 6 matching bases. The specimen was PBMCs. This sequence was found in a human donor in good health (CMV status not recorded). Some clones in this sample may be carry-over from other donors' samples. The chain's CDR3 is CASSLEGRSTGELFF. For the CDR3, the DNA is TGTGCCAGCAGCTTGGAAGGGAGGTCCACCGGGGAGCTGTTTTTT.